The present TCR beta chain was sequenced within a study of blood T cell repertoires in COVID-19. In the study overall: Sources were T cells, B-cell-depleted T cells, or PBMCs; the material itself was cDNA or gDNA.

As processed by the authors: Estimated nucleated cell counts came from reference gene primer amplification. Libraries were prepared by immunoSEQ multiplex PCR; TCRdb keeps only in-frame clonotypes and omits some of them. Clone size and the V and J calls come from that table; the DNA yielded D and trimming. The table lists 100,000 or so clones, about 89% of them singletons. Unmatched junction bases numbered 0, after V lost 3 bases and J lost 2 bases. Germline lookup yields CDR1 LGHNA and CDR2 YSLEER. This CDR3 has 14 residues. The chain combines TRBV4-3 with TRBJ1-2; TRBD1 matches 10 bases. The source is a human donor with acute or convalescent COVID-19. The donor label of this sample is uncertain. Sequenced material: peripheral blood. CDR3 amino acids: CASSQDRGNYGYTF. The CDR3 DNA follows: TGCGCCAGCAGCCAGGACAGGGGGAACTATGGCTACACCTTC.